This entry concerns a single T cell receptor (beta chain). This specimen belongs to a study of monozygotic twins with inflammatory bowel disease. Germline V gene sequence: CDR1 SGDLS, CDR2 YYNGEE. This CDR3 is built from 14 residues. TCRdb reanalyzed the 5' RACE reads, giving one entry per CDR3 protein sequence and no DNA. The sample includes 200,000 to 250,000 distinct CDR3 sequences. Input material: blood. The chain uses TRBV9 and TRBJ1-1. The sequence was collected from a human donor with ulcerative colitis or Crohn's disease, or a healthy co-twin of an affected twin (not recorded which). The CDR3 region is CASSGEPLNTEAFF.